The 18 T cell receptor beta chains below were found in one sample sequenced in a study of blood T cell repertoires in COVID-19. Measured with immunoSEQ multiplex PCR; TCRdb has only the in-frame clones, and not every one. The sample has fewer than 200,000 clones; roughly nine tenths are singletons. Sequenced input: peripheral blood. These receptors were taken from a man between 18 and 35 years old who had recovered from COVID-19.

This clone was counted at least ten times. CDR3 sequence reads: CASSPPRTGPDSPLHF. CDR3 nucleotides: TGTGCCAGCAGTCCGCCCCGGACAGGGCCGGATTCACCCCTCCACTTT. The V and J genes are TRBV28 and TRBJ1-6, with 8 bases that match TRBD1. Germline V CDR1 and CDR2: MDHEN, SYDVKM. The V and J ends lost 5 bases and 8 bases, in that order; junction bases with no gene match: 11. The CDR3 runs 16 residues.

This clone has only one observation. The chain joins TRBV6-6 to TRBJ2-3; D unresolved. V lost 7 bases and J lost 2, with 7 bases in between. CDR1 is MNHNY and CDR2 is SVGAGI in the germline V gene (reference sequence). This CDR3 has 12 residues. The CDR3 DNA follows: TGTGCCAGCACCGACTCCACAGATACGCAGTATTTT. It translates to CASTDSTDTQYF.

This chain links TRBV9 with TRBJ2-1; TRBD2 is a possible D gene (5 bases). Germline CDR1 and CDR2: SGDLS and YYNGEE. V gave up 0 bases and J gave up 8 bases, with 15 bases separating them. The length of the CDR3 is 15 residues. This CDR3 is CASSVVGGPNYEQFF. Written as DNA, the CDR3 is TGTGCCAGCAGCGTAGTGGGCGGGCCAAACTATGAGCAGTTCTTC.

The rearrangement joins TRBV27 to TRBJ2-3, with TRBD2 matching over 9 bases. Germline loops: CDR1 MNHEY, CDR2 SMNVEV (reference sequence). The CDR3 runs 16 residues. Unmatched junction bases numbered 9, after V lost 6 bases and J lost 2 bases. The CDR3 spells CASRSWASGTTDTQYF. CDR3 in DNA: TGTGCCAGCAGGAGCTGGGCTAGCGGGACCACAGATACGCAGTATTTT.

This chain connects TRBV27 to TRBJ2-1, with 7 positions matching TRBD1. This CDR3 is built from 13 residues. After removal of 5 bases from V and 7 bases from J, the junction contained 5 bases not matched to a gene. The germline CDR1 and CDR2 sequences are MNHEY and SMNVEV (reference sequence). CDR3 amino acids: CASSPDRANEQFF. The CDR3 region has the DNA TGTGCCAGCAGTCCCGACAGGGCAAATGAGCAGTTCTTC.

This chain joins TRBV11-2 and TRBJ2-5, with D possibly matching TRBD2 (6 bases). The V and J ends lost 3 bases and 3 bases respectively, with 14 bases between them. CDR1 and CDR2 (germline): SGHAT, FQNNGV. CDR3 length: 15 amino acids. In DNA form, the CDR3 reads TGTGCCAGCAGCTTGGTGGGAGGTGGAGAAGAGACCCAGTACTTC. Translated: CASSLVGGGEETQYF.

The chain links TRBV2 to TRBJ2-5, with a weak D call TRBD2 (5 bases). Between the trimmed V and J ends, which lost 1 base and 0 bases, there was a span of 9 bases. This CDR3 comprises 15 residues. The V gene's germline CDR1 is SNHLY and CDR2 FYNNEI. The CDR3 region is CASSEVKRHQETQYF. The CDR3 nucleotides are TGTGCCAGCAGTGAAGTCAAGCGGCACCAAGAGACCCAGTACTTC.

The chain carries TRBV9 and TRBJ2-7; 9 nucleotides align to TRBD2. The V segment lost 1 base and the J segment 3 bases; nucleotides outside the gene matches: 8. Germline values: CDR1 SGDLS, CDR2 YYNGEE. CDR3 size: 16 residues. CDR3 nucleotides: TGTGCCAGCAGCGTAAGTACCGCGGGAGGGTTCTACGAGCAGTACTTC. Its translation: CASSVSTAGGFYEQYF.

The rearrangement uses TRBV7-2 and TRBJ1-4; D is undetermined. Looked up from germline, CDR1 is SGHTA and CDR2 is FQGNSA. The CDR3 totals 15 residues. Trimming took 3 bases from V and 8 from J, leaving 16 bases between them. The DNA of the CDR3 is TGTGCCAGCAGCTTCGAAGACTTAACGGGGGAAAAACTGTTTTTT. Translated: CASSFEDLTGEKLFF.

This CDR3 reads CAWSGPRTDRSSYNEQFF. The CDR3 nucleotides are TGTGCCTGGAGTGGTCCCCGGACTGACCGAAGCTCCTACAATGAGCAGTTCTTC. The genes are TRBV30 and TRBJ2-1, with a possible D match to TRBD2 (5 bases). The CDR3 extends over 18 amino acids. Trimming cost V 1 base and J 0 bases, with 19 bases left between them. Germline V gene sequence: CDR1 GTSNPN, CDR2 SVGIG (reference sequence).

The chain carries TRBV9 and TRBJ1-4, with TRBD1 matching 9 bases. The CDR3 totals 16 residues. CDR1 and CDR2 (germline): SGDLS, YYNGEE. The V segment lost 3 bases and the J segment 4 bases; nucleotides outside the gene matches: 7. The CDR3 sequence: CASSAGDRASNEKLFF. CDR3 in DNA: TGTGCCAGCAGCGCAGGGGACAGGGCGAGTAATGAAAAACTGTTTTTT. Full variable domain (missing parts from reference TRBV9 and TRBJ1-4): DSGVTQTPKHLITATGQRVTLRCSPRSGDLSVYWYQQSLDQGLQFLIQYYNGEERAKGNILERFSAQQFPDLHSELNLSSLELGDSALYFCASSAGDRASNEKLFFGSGTQLSVL.

This sequence joins TRBV18 and TRBJ2-7; D possibly corresponds to TRBD1 (5 bases). Trimming removed 3 bases at V and 2 bases at J, with 32 bases between. The germline V gene has CDR1 KGHSH and CDR2 LQKENI. The length of the CDR3 is 21 residues. The CDR3 reads CASSPVNLPPPGRQKTYEQYF. The CDR3, as DNA: TGTGCCAGCTCACCGGTTAATCTACCCCCGCCAGGGCGCCAGAAAACCTACGAGCAGTACTTC.

This clone was observed a single time. The rearrangement joins TRBV28 to TRBJ2-7, with a weak D call TRBD1 (5 bases). This CDR3 has 16 amino acids. From germline, CDR1 is MDHEN and CDR2 SYDVKM. The germline V and J ends were trimmed by 9 bases and 1 base, with 22 bases remaining between them. The CDR3 loop reads CASRSIGGAPSYEQYF. The CDR3 DNA reads TGTGCCAGTAGAAGTATCGGTGGGGCCCCTTCCTACGAGCAGTACTTC.

This clone was seen more than once but under ten times. The chain couples TRBV10-2 to TRBJ1-3; the match to TRBD1 covers 7 bases. The CDR3 consists of 16 residues. With 6 bases clipped from V and 1 base from J, the junction kept 9 bases outside the gene matches. CDR1 is WSHSY and CDR2 is SAAADI in the germline V gene. The CDR3 region is CASRVTGAISGNTIYF. In DNA, the CDR3 is TGCGCCAGCAGGGTCACAGGGGCAATATCTGGAAACACCATATATTTT.

The rearrangement links TRBV6-5 to TRBJ2-5; no reliable D call. This CDR3 has 14 residues. Germline V lookup: CDR1 MNHEY, CDR2 SVGAGI. V shed 2 bases and J shed 1 base, with 8 bases lying between them. The CDR3 sequence: CASSYGQAQETQYF. CDR3 nucleotides: TGTGCCAGCAGTTACGGCCAGGCCCAAGAGACCCAGTACTTC.

The rearrangement joins TRBV28 to TRBJ1-2; TRBD1 is a possible D gene (6 bases). Germline values: CDR1 MDHEN, CDR2 SYDVKM. CDR3 size: 15 residues. Trimming removed 6 bases from V and 1 base from J, with 15 bases in between. Here the CDR3 reads CASSPTIRGNYGYTF. In DNA form, the CDR3 reads TGTGCCAGCAGCCCCACTATCAGGGGTAACTATGGCTACACCTTC.

This clone appeared once. The genes are TRBV5-4 and TRBJ1-2, with D possibly being TRBD1 (6 bases). The V gene's germline CDR1 is SGHNT and CDR2 YYREEE (reference sequence). V shed 6 bases and J shed 0 bases, with 12 bases lying between them. The CDR3 consists of 14 residues. The CDR3 spells CASTPGHPNYGYTF. CDR3 sequence (DNA): TGTGCCAGCACCCCGGGACACCCTAACTATGGCTACACCTTC.

The chain employs TRBV28 and TRBJ1-1; 11 bases agree with TRBD1. Germline V gene data show CDR1 as MDHEN and CDR2 as SYDVKM. The CDR3 length is 15 residues. Trimming cost V 5 bases and J 4 bases; bases outside gene matches: 6. Here the CDR3 DNA reads TGTGCCAGCAGTCCTAGGACAGGGGGCTTCACTGAAGCTTTCTTT. This encodes CASSPRTGGFTEAFF.